Following are 4 T cell receptor beta chains from one sample sequenced in a study of type 1 regulatory T cells. Study outcomes and limitations: Tr1 cells had a more restricted TCR repertoire than non-Tr1 cells.

TCRdb re-called the reads through MiXCR, storing one row per CDR3 protein. The sample has around 5,700 distinct CDR3 sequences, around 35% seen once. The antigens these receptors bind are not known. Input material: cultured type 1 regulatory T (Tr1) cells, either the whole culture or a sorted fraction (not recorded which). The source of these receptors is a human donor in good health.

V gene TRBV2 combines with J gene TRBJ2-7; the match to TRBD1 covers 7 bases. V trimming: 5 bases; J trimming: 6 bases; junction bases outside the gene matches: 7. The germline V gene has CDR1 SNHLY and CDR2 FYNNEI. The CDR3 runs to 13 residues. CDR3 region: CASSSDRVLEQYF. The CDR3 coding sequence is TGTGCCAGCAGTTCCGACAGGGTCCTCGAGCAGTACTTC.

This clonotype is labeled as medium-sized. This sequence joins TRBV5-1 and TRBJ2-2; either TRBD1 or TRBD2 may supply D (5 bases each). V lost 7 bases, J lost 4 bases, and 23 bases lay in between. The germline V gene encodes CDR1 SGHRS and CDR2 YFSETQ. The length of the CDR3 is 17 residues. The CDR3: CASGNPLGTDPTGELFF. The CDR3 nucleotides are TGCGCCAGCGGTAACCCCCTGGGGACGGATCCCACCGGGGAGCTGTTTTTT.

The gene calls are TRBV13 and TRBJ1-1; D ambiguous. With 0 bases removed from V and 4 bases from J, the gap between germline ends came to 12 bases. CDR1 and CDR2 from the germline V gene are PRHDT and FYEKMQ (reference sequence). The CDR3 runs 15 residues. The CDR3 coding sequence is TGTGCCAGCAGCTTAGGCCCCAGGCTGGGCACTGAAGCTTTCTTT. Translation gives CASSLGPRLGTEAFF.

By share, this clonotype counts as medium-sized. This sequence joins TRBV12-3 or TRBV12-4 and TRBJ1-6; D perhaps matches TRBD1 (5 bases). Trimming took off 3 bases at V and 7 bases at J, with 10 bases between the two ends. This CDR3 spans 14 amino acids. For the CDR3, the DNA is TGTGCCAGCAGTTTTCAACAGGCCAATTCACCCCTCCACTTT. It encodes CASSFQQANSPLHF.